This TCR beta chain was identified during a study of blood T cell repertoires in COVID-19. Study-wide context: Researchers got acute and convalescent COVID-19 samples from the United States, Italy and Spain. From T cells, B-cell-depleted T cells, or PBMCs came the material, which was cDNA or gDNA.

This CDR3 has 14 amino acids. Trimming removed 5 bases from V and 0 bases from J, with 8 bases in between. Germline V lookup: CDR1 MNHEY, CDR2 SVGAGI. As handled by the study authors: Scientists estimated how many nucleated cells there were by amplifying reference gene primers. Assay used: immunoSEQ multiplex PCR; TCRdb lists only in-frame clones, some missing. The V and J calls and clone size were taken over from that table, and D and trimming were inferred from the DNA. The data contain roughly 150,000 clones, about 87% of them singletons. The source material was peripheral blood. This rearrangement joins TRBV6-5 to TRBJ2-4; TRBD1 might be the D (5 bases). This TCR was recovered from a woman of 80 years or more with acute or convalescent COVID-19. DNA of the CDR3: TGTGCCAGCAGTCAGGGTATAGCCAAAAACATTCAGTACTTC. Translated, it gives CASSQGIAKNIQYF.